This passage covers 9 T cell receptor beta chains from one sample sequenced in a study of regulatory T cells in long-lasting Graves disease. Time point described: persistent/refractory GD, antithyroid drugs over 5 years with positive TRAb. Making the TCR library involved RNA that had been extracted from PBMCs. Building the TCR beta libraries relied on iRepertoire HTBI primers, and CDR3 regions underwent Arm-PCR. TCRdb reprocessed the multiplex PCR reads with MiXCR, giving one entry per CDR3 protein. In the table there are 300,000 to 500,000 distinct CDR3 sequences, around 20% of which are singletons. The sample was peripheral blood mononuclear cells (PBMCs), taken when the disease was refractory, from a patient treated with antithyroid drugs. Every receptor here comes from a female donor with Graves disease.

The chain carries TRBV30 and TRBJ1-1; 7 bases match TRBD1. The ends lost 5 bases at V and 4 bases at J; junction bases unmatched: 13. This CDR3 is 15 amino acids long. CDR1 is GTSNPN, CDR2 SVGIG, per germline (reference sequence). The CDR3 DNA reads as TGTGCCTGGGCTGTGGGGGGCGCAGGGGGCACTGAAGCTTTCTTT. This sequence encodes CAWAVGGAGGTEAFF.

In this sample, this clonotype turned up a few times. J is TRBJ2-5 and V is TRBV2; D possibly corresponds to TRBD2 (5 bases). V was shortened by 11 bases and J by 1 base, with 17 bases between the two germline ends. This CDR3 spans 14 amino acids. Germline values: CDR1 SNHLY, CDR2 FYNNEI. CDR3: CAARGLWGQETQYF. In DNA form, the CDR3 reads TGTGCCGCTCGAGGGCTGTGGGGCCAAGAGACCCAGTACTTC. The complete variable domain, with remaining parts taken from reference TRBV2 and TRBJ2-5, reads EPEVTQTPSHQVTQMGQEVILRCVPISNHLYFYWYRQILGQKVEFLVSFYNNEISEKSEIFDDQFSVERPDGSNFTLKIRSTKLEDSAMYFCAARGLWGQETQYFGPGTRLLVL.

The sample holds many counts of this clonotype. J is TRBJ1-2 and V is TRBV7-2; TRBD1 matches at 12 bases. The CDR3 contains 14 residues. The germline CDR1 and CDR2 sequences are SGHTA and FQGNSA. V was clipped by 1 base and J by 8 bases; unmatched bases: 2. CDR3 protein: CASSLGDRGHGYTF. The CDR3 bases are TGTGCCAGCAGCTTAGGGGACAGGGGGCACGGCTACACCTTC.

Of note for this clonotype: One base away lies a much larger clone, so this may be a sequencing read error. CDR3 DNA: TGTGCCAGCAGTTACGTCAGCTCCTACGGGCAGTACTTC. Its protein product is CASSYVSSYGQYF. V usage is TRBV6-2 or TRBV6-3 and J usage is TRBJ2-7, with no clear D. There are 13 residues in the CDR3. CDR1 and CDR2 (germline): MNHEY, SVGEGT.

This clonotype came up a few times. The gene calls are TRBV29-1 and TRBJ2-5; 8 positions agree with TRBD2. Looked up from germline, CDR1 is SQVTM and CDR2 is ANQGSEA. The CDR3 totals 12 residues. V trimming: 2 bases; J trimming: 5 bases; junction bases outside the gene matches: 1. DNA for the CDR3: TGCAGCGTTGAATCGGGGGGGGAGACCCAGTACTTC. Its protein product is CSVESGGETQYF.

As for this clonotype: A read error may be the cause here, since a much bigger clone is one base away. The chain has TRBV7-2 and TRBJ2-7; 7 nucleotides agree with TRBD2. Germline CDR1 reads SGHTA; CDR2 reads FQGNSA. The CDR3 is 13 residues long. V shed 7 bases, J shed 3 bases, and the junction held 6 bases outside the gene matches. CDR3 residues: CASTSPSGYEQYF. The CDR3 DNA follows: TGTGCCAGCACCTCACCTAGCGGCTACGAGCAGTACTTC. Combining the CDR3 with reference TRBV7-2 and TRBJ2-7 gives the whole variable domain GAGVSQSPSNKVTEKGKDVELRCDPISGHTALYWYRQSLGQGLEFLIYFQGNSAPDKSGLPSDRFSAERTGGSVSTLTIQRTQQEDSAVYLCASTSPSGYEQYFGPGTRLTVT.

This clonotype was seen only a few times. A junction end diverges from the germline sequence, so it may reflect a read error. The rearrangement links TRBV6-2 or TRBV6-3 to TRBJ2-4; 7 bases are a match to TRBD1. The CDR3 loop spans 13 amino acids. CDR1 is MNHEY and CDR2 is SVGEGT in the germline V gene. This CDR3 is CASSERLGTVLLF. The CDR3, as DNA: TGTGCCAGCAGTGAAAGACTCGGGACAGTTCTACTCTTC.

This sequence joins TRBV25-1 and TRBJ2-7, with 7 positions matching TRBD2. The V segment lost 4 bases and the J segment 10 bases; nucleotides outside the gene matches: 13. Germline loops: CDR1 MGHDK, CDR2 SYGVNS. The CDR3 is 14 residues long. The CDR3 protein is CASSAPRGRAPQYF. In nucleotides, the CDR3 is TGTGCCAGCAGTGCCCCCCGTGGGAGGGCCCCCCAGTACTTC.

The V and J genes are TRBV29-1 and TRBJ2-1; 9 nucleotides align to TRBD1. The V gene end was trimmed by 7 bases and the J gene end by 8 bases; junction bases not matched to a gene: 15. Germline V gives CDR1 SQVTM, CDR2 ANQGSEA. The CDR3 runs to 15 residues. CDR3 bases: TGCAGCGCCGTGCCGGTGGGACAGGGTTTCTATGAGCAGTTCTTC. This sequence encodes CSAVPVGQGFYEQFF.